The 27 T cell receptor beta chains presented below share a single source sample, sequenced in a study of spatial heterogeneity in lung cancer. Described time point: blood at routine non-recurrence follow-up after resection. TCRdb reprocessed the 5' RACE reads with MiXCR, giving one entry per CDR3 protein. Counted here are 110,000 or so distinct CDR3 sequences, roughly 10% occurring once; the ten biggest clones make up less than 25%. The sample here was PBMCs, taken at follow-up. The receptors come from a female donor with early-stage non-small cell lung cancer.

This clonotype was seen a few times. This chain joins TRBV27 and TRBJ1-1; D is uncertain. CDR1 and CDR2 from the germline V gene are MNHEY and SMNVEV (reference sequence). The V end lost 5 bases, the J end lost 4 bases, and 20 bases lay between the germline ends. The CDR3 has 16 amino acids. The CDR3 coding sequence is TGTGCCAGCAGTCGCGACATTGGTAGCATTTTCACTGAAGCTTTCTTT. Its translation is CASSRDIGSIFTEAFF.

This clonotype was seen a few times. This chain uses TRBV6-5 with TRBJ2-4; 7 nucleotides match TRBD1. V was clipped by 6 bases and J by 3 bases; unmatched bases: 8. This CDR3 has 15 amino acids. Germline values: CDR1 MNHEY, CDR2 SVGAGI. This CDR3 is CASRRTGDGKNIQYF. CDR3 coding DNA: TGTGCCAGCAGGAGAACAGGGGACGGCAAAAACATTCAGTACTTC.

The table lists this clonotype with many counts. The chain recombines TRBV28 with TRBJ1-5; D remains ambiguous. Trimming removed 1 base at V and 15 bases at J, with 13 bases between. Germline CDR1 MDHEN, CDR2 SYDVKM. The CDR3 runs 12 residues. This CDR3 reads CASSLSTRTRHF. The CDR3 nucleotides read TGTGCCAGCAGTTTATCGACGCGGACGAGGCATTTT. The variable domain in full, completed from reference TRBV28 and TRBJ1-5, reads DVKVTQSSRYLVKRTGEKVFLECVQDMDHENMFWYRQDPGLGLRLIYFSYDVKMKEKGDIPEGYSVSREKKERFSLILESASTNQTSMYLCASSLSTRTRHFGDGTRLSIL.

There are many counts of this clonotype. V usage is TRBV12-3 or TRBV12-4 and J usage is TRBJ1-2; perhaps TRBD1 as D (5 bases). The ends were cut back, 5 bases at V and 4 bases at J, with 11 bases in the middle. The CDR3 loop spans 13 amino acids. The CDR3 spells CASSNQGIYGYTF. CDR3 bases: TGTGCCAGCAGTAACCAGGGAATCTATGGCTACACCTTC.

This clonotype came up many times. The chain joins TRBV12-3 or TRBV12-4 to TRBJ2-2, with D maybe TRBD1 (6 bases). The CDR3 consists of 16 residues. Between the trimmed V and J ends, which lost 4 bases and 1 base, there was a span of 13 bases. The CDR3 DNA reads TGTGCCAGCAGTTCTCTCGGGACACAGAACACCGGGGAGCTGTTTTTT. Translating gives CASSSLGTQNTGELFF.

V usage is TRBV3-1 and J usage is TRBJ2-7; TRBD2 matches at 11 bases. The CDR3 extends over 17 amino acids. Germline V lookup: CDR1 LGHDT, CDR2 YNNKEL (reference sequence). Germline trimming cut 3 bases from V and 0 bases from J; bases unmatched to any gene: 7. CDR3 protein: CASSHLGTSGASYEQYF. The CDR3 DNA sequence: TGTGCCAGCAGCCACCTAGGGACTAGCGGAGCCTCCTACGAGCAGTACTTC.

This clonotype was counted at least ten times. V and J are TRBV3-1 and TRBJ2-3; D is uncertain. The CDR3 loop spans 15 amino acids. The V end lost 1 base, the J end lost 4 bases, and 12 bases lay between the germline ends. Germline V gene lookup returns CDR1 LGHDT and CDR2 YNNKEL (reference sequence). The CDR3 DNA reads TGTGCCAGCAGCCAAGTTACTTGGTCGGCAGATACGCAGTATTTT. Residues: CASSQVTWSADTQYF.

This clonotype was counted a few times. The chain couples TRBV9 to TRBJ2-5, with D perhaps being TRBD1 or TRBD2 (5 bases each). The CDR3 sequence is 19 residues long. V lost 0 bases, J lost 2 bases, and 23 bases lay in between. The germline V gene encodes CDR1 SGDLS and CDR2 YYNGEE. In nucleotides, the CDR3 is TGTGCCAGCAGCGTAGCGGGGTATTCTGCAGGGCCTTTACAAGAGACCCAGTACTTC. As protein: CASSVAGYSAGPLQETQYF. Looking up the rest from reference TRBV9 and TRBJ2-5 gives the full variable domain: DSGVTQTPKHLITATGQRVTLRCSPRSGDLSVYWYQQSLDQGLQFLIQYYNGEERAKGNILERFSAQQFPDLHSELNLSSLELGDSALYFCASSVAGYSAGPLQETQYFGPGTRLLVL.

V and J are TRBV20-1 and TRBJ1-2; D perhaps matches TRBD1 (5 bases). V lost 0 bases, J lost 7 bases, and 15 bases lay in between. CDR3 length: 14 amino acids. The V gene's germline CDR1 is DFQATT and CDR2 SNEGSKA (reference sequence). The CDR3 loop reads CSARDRSREFGYTF. DNA for the CDR3: TGCAGTGCTAGAGATCGAAGCAGGGAGTTTGGCTACACCTTC.

This clonotype was seen a few times. V and J are TRBV18 and TRBJ1-6; unclear D gene. This CDR3 contains 16 residues. CDR1 and CDR2 (germline): KGHSH, LQKENI. Trimming took off 1 base at V and 7 bases at J, with 14 bases between the two ends. CDR3 in DNA: TGTGCCAGCTCACCACAGGAAGGGTCGGGGAATTCACCCCTCCACTTT. Translating gives CASSPQEGSGNSPLHF.

This clonotype was detected many times. The chain employs TRBV20-1 and TRBJ1-1, with 12 bases matching TRBD1. This CDR3 is built from 15 residues. The V segment lost 1 base and the J segment 2 bases; nucleotides outside the gene matches: 2. Looked up from germline, CDR1 is DFQATT and CDR2 is SNEGSKA (reference sequence). The DNA of the CDR3 is TGCAGTGCTAGAGGGGACAGGGGGCTAAACACTGAAGCTTTCTTT. As protein: CSARGDRGLNTEAFF.

This clonotype was detected only once. This chain uses TRBV5-6 with TRBJ2-7; D is uncertain. The ends were cut back, 0 bases at V and 3 bases at J, with 22 bases in the middle. This CDR3 has 18 residues. Germline V gene data show CDR1 as SGHDT and CDR2 as YYEEEE. The CDR3 spells CASSLVSLYREYSYEQYV. The CDR3 DNA follows: TGTGCCAGCAGCTTGGTTTCTTTATACCGAGAATACAGCTACGAGCAGTACGTC.

The rearrangement uses TRBV7-2 and TRBJ2-7, with 7 nucleotides matching TRBD2. V gave up 1 base and J gave up 3 bases; unmatched junction bases: 6. Per the germline V gene, CDR1 is SGHTA and CDR2 is FQGNSA. This CDR3 has 15 residues. CDR3 coding DNA: TGTGCCAGCAGCTTAGGGTCTAGCGGACGCTACGAGCAGTACGTC. It codes for CASSLGSSGRYEQYV.

This clonotype has at least ten counts. The chain couples TRBV28 to TRBJ2-1, with D possibly TRBD2 on 5 matching bases. Between the trimmed V and J ends, which lost 7 bases and 6 bases, there was a span of 16 bases. The CDR3 has 14 residues. Germline CDR1 MDHEN, CDR2 SYDVKM. The CDR3 protein is CASTRLDYPNEQFF. As DNA, the CDR3 is TGTGCCAGCACAAGGCTAGACTATCCCAATGAGCAGTTCTTC.

This clonotype occurred many times. The CDR3: CSAVLGGPGGELFF. DNA for the CDR3: TGCAGTGCCGTCCTGGGAGGTCCCGGCGGGGAGCTGTTTTTT. The rearrangement joins TRBV20-1 to TRBJ2-2; perhaps TRBD2 as D (6 bases). The germline gives CDR1 DFQATT, CDR2 SNEGSKA (reference sequence). The CDR3 consists of 14 residues. Trimming shortened V by 6 bases and J by 7 bases, and 18 bases separated the two germline ends.

This clonotype occurred many times. The chain couples TRBV3-1 to TRBJ2-1; D is possibly TRBD1 or TRBD2 (5 bases each). CDR1 is LGHDT and CDR2 is YNNKEL in the germline V gene (reference sequence). Trimming shortened V by 1 base and J by 0 bases, and 7 bases separated the two germline ends. This CDR3 contains 15 residues. The CDR3 reads CASSQAGLSYNEQFF. CDR3 coding DNA: TGTGCCAGCAGCCAAGCGGGGCTCTCCTACAATGAGCAGTTCTTC.

This clonotype was counted only a few times. The V gene is TRBV2, the J gene TRBJ2-3; D unresolved. This CDR3 contains 11 residues. V was trimmed by 5 bases and J by 11 bases, leaving 11 bases between them. CDR1 is SNHLY, CDR2 FYNNEI, per germline. CDR3 sequence: CASSPRFGQYF. DNA for the CDR3: TGTGCCAGCAGTCCTAGGTTTGGGCAGTATTTT.

The CDR3 DNA follows: TGCAGCGGCAGGGTTGGCGCTGGAAACACCATATATTTT. The encoded protein is CSGRVGAGNTIYF. V gene TRBV29-1 combines with J gene TRBJ1-3, with D perhaps TRBD1 (5 bases). Trimming stripped 7 bases from V and 2 bases from J, with 12 bases between. Germline lookup yields CDR1 SQVTM and CDR2 ANQGSEA. This CDR3 has 13 amino acids.

This chain uses TRBV18 with TRBJ2-2, with D possibly matching TRBD1 (5 bases). The V and J ends lost 3 bases and 3 bases respectively, with 11 bases between them. This CDR3 has 15 residues. In germline, CDR1 is KGHSH, CDR2 LQKENI. The CDR3 DNA reads as TGTGCCAGCTCACCTACAGGTTATGACACCGGGGAGCTGTTTTTT. It is translated as CASSPTGYDTGELFF.

In this sample, this clonotype turned up many times. This rearrangement joins TRBV27 to TRBJ2-7; D gene ambiguous. The CDR3 contains 15 residues. The V and J ends lost 4 bases and 4 bases respectively, with 17 bases between them. Germline CDR1 reads MNHEY; CDR2 reads SMNVEV (reference sequence). DNA for the CDR3: TGTGCCAGCAGTTCCTCCTCGGCAGGCAAGTACGAGCAGTACTTC. It translates to CASSSSSAGKYEQYF.

The chain's CDR3 is CASSLGQGIYTEAFF. CDR3 coding DNA: TGCGCCAGCAGCTTGGGCCAGGGGATTTACACTGAAGCTTTCTTT. The chain carries TRBV5-1 and TRBJ1-1, with D tentatively TRBD1 (6 bases). The CDR3 covers 15 residues. CDR1 and CDR2 (germline): SGHRS, YFSETQ. The V end lost 0 bases, the J end lost 3 bases, and 12 bases lay between the germline ends.

The sample holds a few counts of this clonotype. The V and J genes are TRBV29-1 and TRBJ1-1, with a weak D call TRBD1 (5 bases). In germline, CDR1 is SQVTM, CDR2 ANQGSEA. The V end was cut by 5 bases, the J end by 6 bases, with 13 bases between. This CDR3 is 12 amino acids long. The CDR3 nucleotides are TGCAGCGTTACTAAAGAGACAGCTGAAGCTTTCTTT. Its protein is CSVTKETAEAFF.

This clonotype has just a few counts. V usage is TRBV30 and J usage is TRBJ1-3; D gene uncertain. The CDR3 spans 15 residues. Germline V gives CDR1 GTSNPN, CDR2 SVGIG (reference sequence). Trimming removed 7 bases from V and 4 bases from J, with 20 bases in between. This chain's CDR3 is CASLPGRLAGNTIYF. CDR3 bases: TGTGCCTCCCTGCCTGGGCGACTCGCAGGAAACACCATATATTTT.

This clonotype was detected only a few times. The V and J genes are TRBV6-6 and TRBJ2-1, with 16 nucleotides matching TRBD2. Per germline, CDR1 MNHNY and CDR2 SVGAGI (reference sequence). The J segment lost 6 bases and the V segment lost 0 bases, leaving 11 bases of the junction unmatched. This CDR3 is 20 amino acids long. The CDR3: CASSYSIKLGTSGRANEQFF. The CDR3 nucleotides read TGTGCCAGCAGTTACTCGATCAAACTCGGGACTAGCGGGAGGGCCAATGAGCAGTTCTTC.

The chain recombines TRBV25-1 with TRBJ2-2, with a weak D call TRBD2 (6 bases). Germline V lookup: CDR1 MGHDK, CDR2 SYGVNS. Between the trimmed V and J ends, which lost 4 bases and 7 bases, there was a span of 13 bases. The CDR3 contains 14 residues. This CDR3 reads CASSGSGTGGELFF. The CDR3, as DNA: TGTGCCAGCAGTGGATCGGGGACTGGCGGGGAGCTGTTTTTT.

This clonotype was seen ten or more times. The V gene is TRBV5-1, the J gene TRBJ2-5; the D call may be TRBD1 or TRBD2 (5 bases each). CDR1 is SGHRS and CDR2 is YFSETQ in the germline V gene. V was trimmed by 4 bases and J by 0 bases, leaving 10 bases between them. The CDR3 spans 14 residues. The CDR3 nucleotides are TGCGCCAGCAGCCAAGGGACCTACCAAGAGACCCAGTACTTC. This codes for CASSQGTYQETQYF.

A few counts support this clonotype. One base away lies a much larger clone, so this may be a sequencing read error. The chain carries TRBV7-2 and TRBJ2-5; D gene uncertain. This CDR3 contains 13 residues. With 1 base removed from V and 1 base from J, the gap between germline ends came to 4 bases. Germline CDR1 SGHTA, CDR2 FQGNSA. Here the CDR3 DNA reads TGTGCCAGCAGCTTAGGGGCCCAAGAGACCCAGTACTTC. Translating gives CASSLGAQETQYF.